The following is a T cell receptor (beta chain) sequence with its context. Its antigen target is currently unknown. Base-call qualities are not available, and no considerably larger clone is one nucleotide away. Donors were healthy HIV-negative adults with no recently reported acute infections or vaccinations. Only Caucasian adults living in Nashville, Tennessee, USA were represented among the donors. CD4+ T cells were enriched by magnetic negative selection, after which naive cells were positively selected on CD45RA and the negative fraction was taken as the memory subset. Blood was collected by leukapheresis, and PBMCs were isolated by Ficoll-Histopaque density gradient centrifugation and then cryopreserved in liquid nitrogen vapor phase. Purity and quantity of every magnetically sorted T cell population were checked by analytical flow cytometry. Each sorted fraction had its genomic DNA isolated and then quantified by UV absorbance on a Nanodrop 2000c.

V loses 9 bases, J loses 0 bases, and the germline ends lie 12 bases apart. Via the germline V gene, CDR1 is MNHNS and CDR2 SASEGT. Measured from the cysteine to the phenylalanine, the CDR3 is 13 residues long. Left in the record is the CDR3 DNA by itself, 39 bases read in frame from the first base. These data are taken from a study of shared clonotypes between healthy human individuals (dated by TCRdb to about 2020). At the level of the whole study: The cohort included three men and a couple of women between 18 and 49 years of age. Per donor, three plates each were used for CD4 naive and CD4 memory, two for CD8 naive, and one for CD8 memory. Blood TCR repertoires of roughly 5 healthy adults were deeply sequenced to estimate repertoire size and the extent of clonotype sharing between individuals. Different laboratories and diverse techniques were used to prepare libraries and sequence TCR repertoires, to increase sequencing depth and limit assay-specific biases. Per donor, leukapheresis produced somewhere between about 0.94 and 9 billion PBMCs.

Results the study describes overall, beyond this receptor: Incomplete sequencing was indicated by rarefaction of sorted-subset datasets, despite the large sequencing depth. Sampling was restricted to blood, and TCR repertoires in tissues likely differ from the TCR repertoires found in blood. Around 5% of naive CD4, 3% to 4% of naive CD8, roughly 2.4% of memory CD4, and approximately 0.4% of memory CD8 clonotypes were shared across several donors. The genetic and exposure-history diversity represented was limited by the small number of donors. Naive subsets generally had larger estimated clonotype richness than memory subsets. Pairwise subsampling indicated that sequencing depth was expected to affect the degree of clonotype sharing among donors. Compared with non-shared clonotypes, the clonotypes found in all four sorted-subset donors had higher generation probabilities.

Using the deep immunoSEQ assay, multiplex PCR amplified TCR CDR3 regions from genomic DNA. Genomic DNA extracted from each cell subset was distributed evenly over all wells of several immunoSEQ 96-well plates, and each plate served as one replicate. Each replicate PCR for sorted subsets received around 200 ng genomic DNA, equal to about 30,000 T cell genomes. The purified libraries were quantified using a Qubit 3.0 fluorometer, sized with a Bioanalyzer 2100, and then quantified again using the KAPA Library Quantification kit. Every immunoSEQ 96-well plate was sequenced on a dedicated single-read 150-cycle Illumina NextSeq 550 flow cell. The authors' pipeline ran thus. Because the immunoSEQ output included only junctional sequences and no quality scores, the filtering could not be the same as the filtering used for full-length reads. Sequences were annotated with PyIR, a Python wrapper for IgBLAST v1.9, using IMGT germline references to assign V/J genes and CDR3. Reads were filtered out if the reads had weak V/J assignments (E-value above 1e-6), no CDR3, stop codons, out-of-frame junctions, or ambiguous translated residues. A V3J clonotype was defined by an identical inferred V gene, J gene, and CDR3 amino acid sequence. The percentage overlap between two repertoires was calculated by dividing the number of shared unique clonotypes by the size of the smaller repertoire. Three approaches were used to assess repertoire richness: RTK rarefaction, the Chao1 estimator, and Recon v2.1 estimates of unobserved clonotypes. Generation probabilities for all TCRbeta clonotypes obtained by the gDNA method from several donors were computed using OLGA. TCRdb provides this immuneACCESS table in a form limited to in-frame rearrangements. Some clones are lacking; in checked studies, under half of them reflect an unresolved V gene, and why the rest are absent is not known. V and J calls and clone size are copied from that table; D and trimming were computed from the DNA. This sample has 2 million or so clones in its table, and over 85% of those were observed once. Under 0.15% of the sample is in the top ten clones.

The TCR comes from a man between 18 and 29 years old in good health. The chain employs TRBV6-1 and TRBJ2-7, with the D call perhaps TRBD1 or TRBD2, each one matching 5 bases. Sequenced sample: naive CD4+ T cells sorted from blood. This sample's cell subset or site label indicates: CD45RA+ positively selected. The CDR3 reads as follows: CASTGRSSYEQYF. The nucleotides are TGTGCCAGTACGGGACGGTCCTCCTACGAGCAGTACTTC.